This T cell receptor (beta chain) was identified in a study of high-grade serous ovarian cancer treatment subgroups. Generated by immunoSEQ multiplex PCR, the TCRdb table keeps only in-frame clones and is missing some. Of about 5,700 clones in the sample, 80% were seen once. Germline CDR1 is SGDLS and CDR2 is YYNGEE. J was trimmed by 5 bases and V by 4 bases; bases with no gene match: 6. This CDR3 is 16 amino acids long. The tumor samples were collected prior to definitive surgery or chemotherapy. The TCR originated in a human donor with high-grade serous ovarian cancer. The chain links TRBV9 to TRBJ1-6; 10 bases line up with TRBD1. Sequenced sample: tumor tissue. The CDR3 spells CASSLGTGANNSPLHF. DNA of the CDR3: TGTGCCAGCAGCCTTGGGACAGGGGCTAATAATTCACCCCTCCACTTT. The variable domain in full, completed from reference TRBV9 and TRBJ1-6, reads DSGVTQTPKHLITATGQRVTLRCSPRSGDLSVYWYQQSLDQGLQFLIQYYNGEERAKGNILERFSAQQFPDLHSELNLSSLELGDSALYFCASSLGTGANNSPLHFGNGTRLTVT.